These 28 T cell receptor beta chains came from one sample sequenced in a study of cytomegalovirus exposure and HLA in healthy donors. The study ran its PCR with 60 Vbeta and 13 Jbeta primers. The assay was immunoSEQ multiplex PCR, and TCRdb's table has in-frame clones only and misses some. The table shows about 98,000 clones, with around 74% occurring only once. Sequenced: PBMCs. These receptors all stem from a male donor in good health and CMV-seronegative.

V usage is TRBV5-1 and J usage is TRBJ2-1; D may be TRBD1 (6 bases). CDR3 length: 15 amino acids. Looked up from germline, CDR1 is SGHRS and CDR2 is YFSETQ. Trimming removed 2 bases at V and 0 bases at J, with 9 bases between. The DNA of the CDR3 is TGCGCCAGCAGCTTAGGACAGAGCTCCTACAATGAGCAGTTCTTC. Translating gives CASSLGQSSYNEQFF.

The chain couples TRBV7-2 to TRBJ2-3; D may be TRBD2 (5 bases). Germline V gene lookup returns CDR1 SGHTA and CDR2 FQGNSA. The V and J ends lost 8 bases and 0 bases respectively, with 9 bases between them. There are 13 residues in the CDR3. Written as DNA, the CDR3 is TGTGCCAGCTACCGGGAAAGCACAGATACGCAGTATTTT. It specifies CASYRESTDTQYF.

The chain links TRBV27 to TRBJ2-7; 15 positions match TRBD2. The CDR3 covers 15 residues. The V gene's germline CDR1 is MNHEY and CDR2 SMNVEV (reference sequence). J lost 5 bases, V lost 6 bases, and 5 bases had no gene match. CDR3 nucleotide sequence: TGTGCCAGCAGGGGACTAGCGGGAGGTACAGACGAGCAGTACTTC. Translated: CASRGLAGGTDEQYF.

This chain connects TRBV28 to TRBJ2-2, with 9 bases aligning to TRBD2. The CDR3 is made up of 19 amino acids. CDR1 MDHEN and CDR2 SYDVKM come from the germline V gene. V lost 6 bases to trimming and J lost 1 base; unmatched junction nucleotides: 15. CDR3 protein: CASSHSGSPSYLNTGELFF. The CDR3, as DNA: TGTGCCAGCAGCCATAGCGGGAGTCCCTCCTACTTGAACACCGGGGAGCTGTTTTTT.

This clone was found a few times. The chain employs TRBV29-1 and TRBJ2-5; the D gene is possibly TRBD2 (5 bases). Germline V CDR1 and CDR2: SQVTM, ANQGSEA. This CDR3 has 13 amino acids. Trimming cost V 5 bases and J 5 bases, with 15 bases left between them. CDR3 bases: TGCAGCGTTTGGAGGAGGTCTCCGGAGACCCAGTACTTC. Amino acid sequence: CSVWRRSPETQYF.

V gene TRBV5-6 combines with J gene TRBJ1-4; D remains unclear. The length of the CDR3 is 17 residues. The V and J ends lost 0 bases and 1 base respectively, with 13 bases between them. Germline CDR1 reads SGHDT; CDR2 reads YYEEEE. The CDR3 loop reads CASSLGEVRRTNEKLFF. CDR3 sequence (DNA): TGTGCCAGCAGCTTGGGGGAGGTTCGTCGAACTAATGAAAAACTGTTTTTT.

This sequence joins TRBV25-1 and TRBJ2-5, with D perhaps matching TRBD1 (6 bases). In germline, CDR1 is MGHDK, CDR2 SYGVNS. The CDR3 length is 15 residues. V lost 6 bases to trimming and J lost 1 base, with 15 bases between them. Here the CDR3 reads CASRPPGHIQETQYF. In DNA form, the CDR3 reads TGTGCCAGCAGACCCCCGGGACATATCCAAGAGACCCAGTACTTC.

This clone appeared once. For the CDR3, the DNA is TGTGCCAGCAGTTTATCGAGGATTATAAATAAGCAGTACTTC. This codes for CASSLSRIINKQYF. V is TRBV27 and J is TRBJ2-7; D gene uncertain. The ends were cut back, 0 bases at V and 8 bases at J, with 14 bases in the middle. The CDR3 runs to 14 residues. Germline assignment: CDR1 MNHEY and CDR2 SMNVEV (reference sequence).

This clone came up once. The V and J genes are TRBV11-1 and TRBJ2-7; the D gene is possibly TRBD1 (6 bases). CDR1 and CDR2 from the germline V gene are SGHAT and FQDESV (reference sequence). The CDR3 runs 14 residues. Trimming took 0 bases from V and 3 from J, leaving 9 bases between them. This chain's CDR3 is CASSLAHRDYEQYF. Written as DNA, the CDR3 is TGTGCCAGCAGCTTAGCGCACAGGGACTACGAGCAGTACTTC.

The chain has TRBV14 and TRBJ2-3; D ambiguous. In germline, CDR1 is SGHDN, CDR2 FVKESK. CDR3 length equals 13 residues. The germline V and J ends were trimmed by 4 bases and 4 bases, with 9 bases remaining between them. The CDR3 is CASSLSRSDTQYF. The CDR3 DNA follows: TGTGCCAGCAGCCTCTCGCGATCAGATACGCAGTATTTT.

The chain employs TRBV30 and TRBJ2-2; D remains unclear. The V gene lost 3 bases and the J gene lost 6 bases, with 8 bases spanning the gap. Germline V gene sequence: CDR1 GTSNPN, CDR2 SVGIG (reference sequence). The CDR3 spans 12 residues. The CDR3 DNA reads TGTGCCTGGAGCTCCTCGGCCGGGGAGCTGTTTTTT. This encodes CAWSSSAGELFF.

The CDR3 bases are TGTGCCAGTAGTATTGTGTTTGCTAGCGGGAGGGACAATGAGCAGTTCTTC. It encodes CASSIVFASGRDNEQFF. The V gene is TRBV19, the J gene TRBJ2-1, with 12 positions matching TRBD2. CDR1 and CDR2 from the germline V gene are LNHDA and SQIVND (reference sequence). Losses at the gene ends were 3 bases for V and 5 bases for J; bases not matched to a gene: 8. This CDR3 has 17 residues.

This clone has only one observation. The CDR3 DNA is TGTGCCATCAGTACCGACAGGTACCCTGGAAACACCATATATTTT. Translating gives CAISTDRYPGNTIYF. J is TRBJ1-3 and V is TRBV10-3, with a possible D match to TRBD1 (6 bases). V was cut by 5 bases and J by 2 bases, with 13 bases left in between. Germline V gives CDR1 ENHRY, CDR2 SYGVKD. This CDR3 has 15 residues.

The chain links TRBV28 to TRBJ2-2, with 8 bases fitting TRBD1. The CDR3 is 15 amino acids. Germline-derived CDR1 and CDR2 are MDHEN and SYDVKM. Trimming cost V 5 bases and J 6 bases; bases outside gene matches: 8. CDR3 amino acids: CASSGTGWFSGELFF. The CDR3 coding sequence is TGTGCCAGCAGTGGGACAGGATGGTTTTCCGGGGAGCTGTTTTTT. Full variable domain (remainder filled in from reference TRBV28 and TRBJ2-2): DVKVTQSSRYLVKRTGEKVFLECVQDMDHENMFWYRQDPGLGLRLIYFSYDVKMKEKGDIPEGYSVSREKKERFSLILESASTNQTSMYLCASSGTGWFSGELFFGEGSRLTVL.

The chain joins TRBV4-1 to TRBJ1-2; D uncertain. CDR3 length equals 14 residues. Germline values: CDR1 MGHRA, CDR2 YSYEKL. V lost 1 base to trimming and J lost 8 bases, with 14 bases between them. The CDR3 coding sequence is TGCGCCAGCAGCCAAGGCTCGGAGCTCGGCGGCTACACCTTC. The encoded protein is CASSQGSELGGYTF.

This chain connects TRBV28 to TRBJ1-1; 7 bases line up with TRBD1. J was trimmed by 10 bases and V by 7 bases; bases with no gene match: 18. Germline V lookup: CDR1 MDHEN, CDR2 SYDVKM. This CDR3 is 15 amino acids long. Here the CDR3 reads CASKQSGTGALGAFF. The CDR3 DNA reads TGTGCCAGCAAGCAATCCGGAACAGGGGCACTTGGAGCTTTCTTT.

This clone showed up just once. The chain joins TRBV27 to TRBJ1-4; D is perhaps TRBD1 (5 bases). The CDR3 runs to 14 residues. Trimming pared 2 bases from V and 8 bases from J, leaving 12 bases between. Germline loops: CDR1 MNHEY, CDR2 SMNVEV (reference sequence). Here the CDR3 reads CASSLAGQGEKLFF. The CDR3 DNA reads as TGTGCCAGCAGTTTAGCTGGACAAGGGGAAAAACTGTTTTTT.

This clone was counted only a few times. This chain connects TRBV28 to TRBJ2-3, with TRBD1 identical over 8 bases. The CDR3 spans 17 residues. V dropped 6 bases and J dropped 2; count of bases not matched to a gene: 13. Germline V gives CDR1 MDHEN, CDR2 SYDVKM. In DNA, the CDR3 is TGTGCCAGCAGCACCCCCTTAAGGACAGGGTCCACAGATACGCAGTATTTT. The encoded protein is CASSTPLRTGSTDTQYF.

The J gene is TRBJ1-1, the V gene TRBV28; maybe TRBD1 (6 bases). Germline V gene lookup returns CDR1 MDHEN and CDR2 SYDVKM. This CDR3 comprises 14 residues. V was trimmed by 7 bases and J by 1 base, leaving 13 bases between them. The CDR3 here is CASKGGQSNTEAFF. In DNA, the CDR3 is TGTGCCAGCAAGGGGGGGCAGTCGAACACTGAAGCTTTCTTT.

The CDR3 DNA is TGTGCCAGCAAAGCGAGTTATGGCTACACCTTC. Translation: CASKASYGYTF. V is TRBV9 and J is TRBJ1-2; D not certain. V lost 6 bases and J 5 bases, leaving 8 bases between the germline ends. There are 11 residues in the CDR3. Looked up from germline, CDR1 is SGDLS and CDR2 is YYNGEE. The full variable domain, with the rest looked up from reference TRBV9 and TRBJ1-2, is DSGVTQTPKHLITATGQRVTLRCSPRSGDLSVYWYQQSLDQGLQFLIQYYNGEERAKGNILERFSAQQFPDLHSELNLSSLELGDSALYFCASKASYGYTFGSGTRLTVV.

The chain joins TRBV19 to TRBJ2-4, with D possibly TRBD1 on 5 matching bases. The CDR3 spans 17 residues. Germline loops: CDR1 LNHDA, CDR2 SQIVND (reference sequence). V lost 3 bases and J lost 0, with 15 bases in between. In DNA form, the CDR3 reads TGTGCCAGTAGTATTGGTCGGACATTCCTAGCCAAAAACATTCAGTACTTC. It specifies CASSIGRTFLAKNIQYF.

V is TRBV6-5 and J is TRBJ1-1; 7 bases agree with TRBD1. After removal of 2 bases from V and 10 bases from J, the junction contained 4 bases not matched to a gene. The CDR3 is 12 residues long. The germline V gene has CDR1 MNHEY and CDR2 SVGAGI. The CDR3 region is CASSYPGQTAFF. Here the CDR3 DNA reads TGTGCCAGCAGTTACCCGGGACAGACAGCTTTCTTT.

This clone has only one observation. The chain joins TRBV5-1 to TRBJ2-3; TRBD2 matches at 12 bases. CDR3 size: 16 residues. V lost 7 bases and J lost 2; bases outside the gene matches: 8. Germline CDR1 is SGHRS and CDR2 is YFSETQ. CDR3 amino acids: CASCPSGRALTDTQYF. The CDR3 nucleotides are TGCGCCAGCTGCCCTAGCGGGAGGGCCCTCACAGATACGCAGTATTTT.

This clone was seen a handful of times. A junction boundary mismatches the germline segment, possibly from a read error. The V call is TRBV2, the J call TRBJ1-5, with TRBD1 matching 7 bases. Germline V lookup: CDR1 SNHLY, CDR2 FYNNEI. CDR3 length equals 14 residues. For the CDR3, the DNA is TGTGCCAGCAGCGAAGACAGGGAATATCAGCCCCAGCATTTT. Protein product: CASSEDREYQPQHF.

This chain joins TRBV28 and TRBJ1-5, with TRBD1 identical over 8 bases. V shed 6 bases and J 6 bases; nucleotides not matched to a gene: 10. This CDR3 region has 15 residues. Per the germline V gene, CDR1 is MDHEN and CDR2 is SYDVKM. The CDR3 sequence: CASRSQRQGRQPQHF. The DNA for the CDR3 is TGTGCCAGCAGATCCCAAAGACAGGGGCGTCAGCCCCAGCATTTT.

CDR3 nucleotide sequence: TGTGCCAGCAATTACAGGGGCCCCTACGAGCAGTACTTC. Protein sequence: CASNYRGPYEQYF. The rearrangement joins TRBV5-6 to TRBJ2-7; 7 nucleotides agree with TRBD1. The CDR3 spans 13 residues. Germline V gives CDR1 SGHDT, CDR2 YYEEEE. With 6 bases clipped from V and 2 bases from J, the junction kept 5 bases outside the gene matches. The full variable domain, in which reference TRBV5-6 and TRBJ2-7 provide the parts outside the CDR3, is DAGVTQSPTHLIKTRGQQVTLRCSPKSGHDTVSWYQQALGQGPQFIFQYYEEEERQRGNFPDRFSGHQFPNYSSELNVNALLLGDSALYLCASNYRGPYEQYFGPGTRLTVT.

This clone occurred a few times. The chain recombines TRBV25-1 with TRBJ2-1, with 8 bases identical to TRBD1. Germline CDR1 and CDR2: MGHDK and SYGVNS. The CDR3 spans 16 residues. The V gene end was trimmed by 3 bases and the J gene end by 1 base; junction bases not matched to a gene: 5. The CDR3, as DNA: TGTGCCAGCAGTGAGGCGAGGACAGGGTCCTACAATGAGCAGTTCTTC. As protein: CASSEARTGSYNEQFF.

This chain joins TRBV19 and TRBJ2-2, with 10 bases lining up with TRBD1. V dropped 5 bases and J dropped 7; count of bases not matched to a gene: 1. Germline assignment: CDR1 LNHDA and CDR2 SQIVND (reference sequence). This CDR3 has 13 amino acids. In DNA form, the CDR3 reads TGTGCCAGTAGTGGGACAGGGGTCGGGGAGCTGTTTTTT. Protein sequence: CASSGTGVGELFF.